This is a list of T cell receptor beta chains from one sample in a study of regulatory T cells in long-lasting Graves disease. In TCRdb, the multiplex PCR reads were re-called with MiXCR into one record per CDR3 protein. This sample has just over 600,000 distinct CDR3 sequences, with about 15% found just once. These data were likewise used in another study, on T cells in Graves' hyperthyroidism and ophthalmopathy.

This material consisted of peripheral blood mononuclear cells (PBMCs), taken at new diagnosis, from a patient treated with antithyroid drugs. The receptors here all came from a woman in her twenties or thirties with Graves disease. The CDR3 runs from the conserved cysteine through the conserved F or W. D genes are given only for firm matches. Clone size is not always given. Where it is, it says once, few, many or a class for expanded clones.

TRBJ1-2 many TRBV2 . TGTGCCAGCAGTGAATGGGGTCAGGACTATGGCTACACCTTC CASSEWGQDYGYTF
TRBJ2-3 few TRBV27 TRBD2 TGTGCCAGCAGCCCCAAACTAGCGGGGGGGCGTTACCCAGATACGCAGTATTTT CASSPKLAGGRYPDTQYF
TRBJ2-1 . TRBV3-1 TRBD1 TGTGCCAGCAGTTTCAGGGGGCTATACGAGCAGTTCTTC CASSFRGLYEQFF
TRBJ2-7 many TRBV28 TRBD2 TGTGCCAGCAGTTTACCGGCTAGCGGGAGGTACGAGCAGTACTTC CASSLPASGRYEQYF
TRBJ2-3 few TRBV5-6 TRBD2 TGTGCCAGCAGCTTGGTACTAGCGGGAGGAACAGATACGCAGTATTTT CASSLVLAGGTDTQYF
TRBJ1-2 many TRBV20-1 TRBD1 TGCAGTGCCAGGAACAGGGGGCGCCGGGGTGGGCACTATGGCTACACCTTC CSARNRGRRGGHYGYTF
TRBJ2-7 many TRBV27 . TGTGCCAGCCCCGGGCCATACCCCTACGAGCAGTACTTC CASPGPYPYEQYF
TRBJ2-2 many TRBV11-2 . TGTGCCAGCAGCTTTCCCATCAGTGCCGGGGAGCTGTTTTTT CASSFPISAGELFF
TRBJ2-2 . TRBV9 . TGTGCCAGCAGCCCCCGCTCGACTAGAGAGGGCGGGGAGCTGTTTTTT CASSPRSTREGGELFF
TRBJ1-2 many TRBV28 . TGTGCCAGCAGTACCCTCAACTATGGCTACACCTTC CASSTLNYGYTF
TRBJ2-3 many TRBV7-2 . TGTGCCAGCAGCTTGGGGGCCACAGATACGCAGTATTTT CASSLGATDTQYF
TRBJ2-4 many TRBV2 . TGTGCCAGCAGTGAGTTGGGGGTCGCCAAAAACATTCAGTACTTC CASSELGVAKNIQYF
TRBJ2-4 few TRBV7-8 . TGTGCCAGCAGCTTTTCATCGTGGGGCGCTGACATTCAGTACTTC CASSFSSWGADIQYF
TRBJ2-1 few TRBV7-9 . TGTGCCAGCAGCTCCCCCCCCCGCGACGGGGGCTCCTACAATGAGCAGTTCTTC CASSSPPRDGGSYNEQFF
TRBJ2-2 many TRBV20-1 TRBD2 TGCAGTGCTAGAGGGCTAGCGGGAGCCTTAAACACCGGGGAGCTGTTTTTT CSARGLAGALNTGELFF
TRBJ1-5 many TRBV30 . TGTGCCTGGAGTGCGGACAGCAATCAGCCCCAGCATTTT CAWSADSNQPQHF
TRBJ2-6 . TRBV29-1 TRBD1 TGCAGCGTCGCCCCCGGGACAGCTTACTCTGGGGCCAACGTCCTGACTTTC CSVAPGTAYSGANVLTF
TRBJ2-5 many TRBV20-1 . TGCAGTGCCACCTGGGAGACCCAGTACTTC CSATWETQYF
TRBJ2-5 once TRBV5-1 TRBD1 TGCGCCAGCAGCAGGACAGGTTGGGAGACCCAGTACTTC CASSRTGWETQYF
TRBJ1-2 many TRBV11-2 . TGTGCCAGCAGCTTAGATCTCGGGTTAGCTAACTATGGCTACACCTTC CASSLDLGLANYGYTF
TRBJ2-7 many TRBV7-6 . TGTGCCAGCAGCTTAGCGCCCGGTAACCACGAGCAGTACTTC CASSLAPGNHEQYF
TRBJ1-6 . TRBV7-2 TRBD1 TGTGCCAGCAGCTCTCAGGGGGCCTGGGGACCCCTCCACTTT CASSSQGAWGPLHF
TRBJ2-7 . TRBV6-4 . TGTGCCAGCATCAGAGAGCTCTCTACCTACGAGCAGTACTTC CASIRELSTYEQYF
TRBJ1-1 few TRBV20-1 . TGCAGTGCTAGGGGTAGGGGATCACGGAGGAGTGGGATCACTGAAGCTTTCTTT CSARGRGSRRSGITEAFF
TRBJ1-2 many TRBV28 . TGTGCCAGCAAGGGTGGTGCGGGGCCGGGCTACACCTTC CASKGGAGPGYTF
TRBJ2-1 few TRBV18 TRBD2 TGTGCCAGCTCACCACCCAACTCTTTTACGGCGGGAGTGCCGATTGAGCAGTTCTTC CASSPPNSFTAGVPIEQFF
TRBJ2-1 . TRBV11-2 TRBD2 TGTGCCAGCATCCCCGGGACTAGCAGCCATGAGCAGTTCTTC CASIPGTSSHEQFF
TRBJ2-3 few TRBV14 . TGTGCCAGCAGCCCACGATGGGATACGCAGTATTTT CASSPRWDTQYF
TRBJ1-3 . TRBV4-2 . TGTGCCAGCAGCCTAGAGCCCAAAAACACCATATATTTT CASSLEPKNTIYF
TRBJ2-7 many TRBV2 . TGTGCCAGTCGACTAGTCTCCCACGAGCAGTACTTC CASRLVSHEQYF
TRBJ2-1 few TRBV9 TRBD2 TGTGCCAGCAGCGTAGGCCCGGGAGGGGGCAATGAGCAGTTCTTC CASSVGPGGGNEQFF
TRBJ1-2 many TRBV5-1 . TGCGCCAGCAGCTTGGGCCAGGGTCTTGGCTACACCTTC CASSLGQGLGYTF
TRBJ1-2 many TRBV6-1 TRBD1 TGTGCCAGCAGGCTCCCCACAGGGGGCGTTAGCTATGGCTACACCTTC CASRLPTGGVSYGYTF
TRBJ2-7 . TRBV6-1 . TGTGCCAGCAGCGAACGGGACTGGGGGAGCTCCTACGAGCAGTACTTC CASSERDWGSSYEQYF
TRBJ1-1 few TRBV5-1 TRBD1 TGCGCCAGCAGCGAAGGGACAGACGAGAACACTGAAGCTTTCTTT CASSEGTDENTEAFF
TRBJ2-1 few TRBV18 TRBD2 TGTGCCAGCTCATCAGGACTAGGTAATGAGCAGTTCTTC CASSSGLGNEQFF
TRBJ1-1 . TRBV5-1 . TGCGCCAGCCGCTTGGAGGTCAGGGGGAACACTGAAGCTTTCTTT CASRLEVRGNTEAFF
TRBJ2-5 . TRBV5-1 TRBD2 TGCGCCAGCAGCTCCGGGACTAGCGGCGGTGCTTTAGAGACCCAGTACTTC CASSSGTSGGALETQYF
TRBJ2-7 many TRBV7-8 . TGTGCCAGCAGCTTAGATAGGGGGGTGAACGAGCAGTACTTC CASSLDRGVNEQYF
TRBJ1-5 . TRBV4-2 . TGTGCCAGCAGCCAAGCGACGCTAGGGCCCCAGCATTTT CASSQATLGPQHF
TRBJ1-2 once TRBV18 . TGTGCCAGCTCCCCAGACAGGCTACAGGGCTATGGCTACACCTTC CASSPDRLQGYGYTF
TRBJ1-2 many TRBV12-3/TRBV12-4 TRBD1 TGTGCCAGCAGTCCTAACACAGGGGGAAGCTATGGCTACACCTTC CASSPNTGGSYGYTF
TRBJ1-1 many TRBV2 . TGTGCCAGCGGGGGACGGTCTGAAGCTTTCTTT CASGGRSEAFF
TRBJ1-5 few TRBV10-1 . TGCGCCAGCAGTGAGTCGCGGAGGGGGTGGAATCAGCCCCAGCATTTT CASSESRRGWNQPQHF
TRBJ1-6 . TRBV6-1 TRBD1 TGTGCCAGCAGTACGCACCAGGGGGCGAGTTCACCCCTCCACTTT CASSTHQGASSPLHF
TRBJ2-2 many TRBV28 . TGTGCCAGCAGCCCTATTAGAGACACCGGGGAGCTGTTTTTT CASSPIRDTGELFF
TRBJ2-7 many TRBV28 . TGTGCCAGCAGTCCCCTTTTTTCCAGGGCGATTGACGAGCAGTACTTC CASSPLFSRAIDEQYF